This is a list of T cell receptor beta chains from one sample in a study of post-analysis software for immune sequencing data. TCRdb itself ran the PCR reads through MiXCR, one entry per CDR3 protein. The table has fewer than 900,000 distinct CDR3 sequences, about 45% seen once. Sequencing was done on a sample of blood. Receptors were obtained from a girl between 10 and 17 years old with multiple sclerosis. The CDR3 runs from the conserved cysteine through the conserved F or W. D genes are given only for firm matches. Part of the rows lack a size; the others show once, few, many or a class for expanded clones.

clone_size	d_call	v_call	cdr3_length	j_call	cdr3_nt	cdr3_aa
NA	NA	TRBV24-1	11	TRBJ2-7	TGTGCCACCAGTGTTGGGAGGGAGCAGTACTTC	CATSVGREQYF
few	NA	TRBV2	14	TRBJ2-3	TGTGCCAGCAGTGAGTGGCGGGTCACAGATACGCAGTATTTT	CASSEWRVTDTQYF
NA	NA	TRBV3-1	16	TRBJ2-7	TGTGCCAGCAGCCAAGGTTGGGGAGGCTTGAACTACGAGCAGTACTTC	CASSQGWGGLNYEQYF
NA	TRBD1	TRBV5-1	14	TRBJ2-7	TGCGCCAGCAGCTACCGGGACAGGGGTGTCGAGCAGTACTTC	CASSYRDRGVEQYF
few	NA	TRBV4-3	17	TRBJ2-4	TGCGCCAGCAGCCAAGATCTCGGCGGTCTAGCCAAAAACATTCAGTACTTC	CASSQDLGGLAKNIQYF
NA	TRBD1	TRBV7-9	16	TRBJ1-5	TGTGCCAGCAGCCCTGACAGGGAAGGAGGCAATCAGCCCCAGCATTTT	CASSPDREGGNQPQHF
NA	NA	TRBV6-1	14	TRBJ2-3	TGTGCCAGCACGGAGCAGGCGTACACAGATACGCAGTATTTT	CASTEQAYTDTQYF
many	TRBD2	TRBV4-2	13	TRBJ2-1	TGTGCCAGCAGCCGGGGGGGAGCAAATGAGCAGTTCTTC	CASSRGGANEQFF
NA	TRBD1	TRBV4-3	15	TRBJ2-7	TGCGCCGGCAGCCAAGGGACAGGACTTTCCTACGAGCAGTACTTC	CAGSQGTGLSYEQYF
few	NA	TRBV12-3/TRBV12-4	15	TRBJ1-2	TGTGCCAGCAGTTACATCGGAAGGGTTGACTATGGCTACACCTTC	CASSYIGRVDYGYTF
NA	NA	TRBV28	12	TRBJ2-1	TGTGCCAGCAGCAAGGGGGGATTCGAGCAGTTCTTC	CASSKGGFEQFF
NA	NA	TRBV29-1	12	TRBJ1-2	TGCAGCGTTGATTTCGGGGCCTATGGCTACACCTTC	CSVDFGAYGYTF
NA	TRBD1	TRBV12-3/TRBV12-4	14	TRBJ1-2	TGTGCCAGCAATCTAGACAGGGGTACAGGAGGCTACACCTTC	CASNLDRGTGGYTF
NA	TRBD2	TRBV6-1	16	TRBJ2-3	TGTGCCAGCAGTGAAGCAACGGGAGGGCCCGGTGATACGCAGTATTTT	CASSEATGGPGDTQYF
many	NA	TRBV27	14	TRBJ2-7	TGTGCCAGCAGTTTAGGACTAGGGGGCTACGAGCAGTACTTC	CASSLGLGGYEQYF
few	NA	TRBV27	13	TRBJ2-7	TGTGCCAGCTCCGGGGCCACCTCCTACGAGCAGTACTTC	CASSGATSYEQYF
NA	TRBD2	TRBV20-1	16	TRBJ2-1	TGCAGTGCTCCTGGACTAGCGGGACGCTCCTACAATGAGCAGTTCTTC	CSAPGLAGRSYNEQFF
NA	NA	TRBV5-1	13	TRBJ1-4	TGCGCCAGCAAGCAGGGTTCTAATGAAAAACTGTTTTTT	CASKQGSNEKLFF
few	NA	TRBV20-1	15	TRBJ1-4	TGCAGTGCTTTACTGGACCAGCGGGCTAATGAAAAACTGTTTTTT	CSALLDQRANEKLFF
NA	NA	TRBV10-2	12	TRBJ2-7	TGCGCCAGCGCACATGGGGGAGCGGAGCAGTACTTC	CASAHGGAEQYF